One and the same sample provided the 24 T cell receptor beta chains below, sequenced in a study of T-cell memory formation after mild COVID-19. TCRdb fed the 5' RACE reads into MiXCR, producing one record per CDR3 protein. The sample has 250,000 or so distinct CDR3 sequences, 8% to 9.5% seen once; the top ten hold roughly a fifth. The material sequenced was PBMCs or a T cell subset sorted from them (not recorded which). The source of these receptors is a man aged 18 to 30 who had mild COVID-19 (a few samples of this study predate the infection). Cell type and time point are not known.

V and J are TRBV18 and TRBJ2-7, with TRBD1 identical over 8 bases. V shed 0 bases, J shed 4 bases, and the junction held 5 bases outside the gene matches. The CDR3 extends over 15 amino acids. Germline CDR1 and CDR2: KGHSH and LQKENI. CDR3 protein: CASSPPGRGQYEQYV. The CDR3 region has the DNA TGTGCCAGCTCACCACCGGGCAGGGGGCAGTACGAGCAGTACGTC.

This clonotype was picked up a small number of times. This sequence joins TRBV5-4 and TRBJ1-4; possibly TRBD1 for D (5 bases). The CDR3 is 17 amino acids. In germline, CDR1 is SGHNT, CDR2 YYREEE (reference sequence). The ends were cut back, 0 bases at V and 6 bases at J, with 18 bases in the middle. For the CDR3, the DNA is TGTGCCAGCAGCTTGGCTCCGGGACGTCAAAAGTATGAAAAACTGTTTTTT. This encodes CASSLAPGRQKYEKLFF.

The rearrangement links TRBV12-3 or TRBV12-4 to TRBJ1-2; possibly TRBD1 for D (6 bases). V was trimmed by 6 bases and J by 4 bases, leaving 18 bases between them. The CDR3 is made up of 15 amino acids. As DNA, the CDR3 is TGTGCCAGCAGCCGCCAGAGGGGGGCGGGCTATGGCTACACCTTC. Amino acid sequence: CASSRQRGAGYGYTF.

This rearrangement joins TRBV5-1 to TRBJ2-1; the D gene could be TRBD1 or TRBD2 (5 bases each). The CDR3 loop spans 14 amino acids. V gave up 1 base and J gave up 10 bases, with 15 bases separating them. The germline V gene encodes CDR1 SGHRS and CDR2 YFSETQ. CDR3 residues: CASSLNPGPREQFF. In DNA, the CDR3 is TGCGCCAGCAGCTTGAATCCGGGACCGAGGGAGCAGTTCTTC.

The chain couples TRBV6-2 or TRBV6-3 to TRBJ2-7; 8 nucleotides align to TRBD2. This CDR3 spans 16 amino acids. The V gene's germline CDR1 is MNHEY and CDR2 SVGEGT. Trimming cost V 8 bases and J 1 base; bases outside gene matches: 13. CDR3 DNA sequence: TGTGCCAGCTCCGGCTCGGAGCGGGGGCCTTCCTACGAGCAGTACTTC. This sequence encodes CASSGSERGPSYEQYF.

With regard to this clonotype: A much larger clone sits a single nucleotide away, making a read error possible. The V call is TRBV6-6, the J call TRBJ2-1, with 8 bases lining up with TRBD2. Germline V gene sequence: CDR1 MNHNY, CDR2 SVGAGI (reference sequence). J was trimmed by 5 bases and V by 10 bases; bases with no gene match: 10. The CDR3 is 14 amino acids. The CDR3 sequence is CATSGLVLHNEQFF. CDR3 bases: TGTGCCACCTCGGGACTAGTTTTACACAATGAGCAGTTCTTC.

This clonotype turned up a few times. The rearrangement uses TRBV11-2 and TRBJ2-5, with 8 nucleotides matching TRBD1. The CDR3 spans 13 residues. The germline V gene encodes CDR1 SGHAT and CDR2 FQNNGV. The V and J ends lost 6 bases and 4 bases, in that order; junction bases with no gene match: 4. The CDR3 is CASRRTGGETQYF. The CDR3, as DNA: TGTGCCAGCAGACGAACAGGGGGAGAGACCCAGTACTTC.

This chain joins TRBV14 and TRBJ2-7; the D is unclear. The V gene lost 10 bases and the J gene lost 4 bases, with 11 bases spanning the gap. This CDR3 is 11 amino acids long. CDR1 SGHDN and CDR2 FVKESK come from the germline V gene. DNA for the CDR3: TGTGCCATCCTTTGGGTGTACGAGCAGTACGTC. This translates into CAILWVYEQYV.

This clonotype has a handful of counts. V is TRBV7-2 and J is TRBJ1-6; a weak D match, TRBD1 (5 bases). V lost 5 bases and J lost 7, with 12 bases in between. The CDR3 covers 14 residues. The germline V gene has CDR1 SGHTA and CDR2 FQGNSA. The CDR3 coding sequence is TGTGCCAGCAGCCCGGGACGTTTAAATTCACCCCTCCACTTT. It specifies CASSPGRLNSPLHF.

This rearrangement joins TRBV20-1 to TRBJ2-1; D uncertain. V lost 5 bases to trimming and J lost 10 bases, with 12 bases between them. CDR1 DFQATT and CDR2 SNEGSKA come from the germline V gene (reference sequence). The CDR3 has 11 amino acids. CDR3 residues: CSALGIEEQFF. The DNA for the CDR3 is TGCAGTGCTCTAGGAATCGAGGAGCAGTTCTTC.

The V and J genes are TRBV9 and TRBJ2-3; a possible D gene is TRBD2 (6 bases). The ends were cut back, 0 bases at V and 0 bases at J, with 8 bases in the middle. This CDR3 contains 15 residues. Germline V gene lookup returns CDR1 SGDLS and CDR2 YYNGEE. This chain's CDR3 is CASSVGLESTDTQYF. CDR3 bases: TGTGCCAGCAGCGTAGGACTAGAAAGCACAGATACGCAGTATTTT. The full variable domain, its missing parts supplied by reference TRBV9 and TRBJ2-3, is DSGVTQTPKHLITATGQRVTLRCSPRSGDLSVYWYQQSLDQGLQFLIQYYNGEERAKGNILERFSAQQFPDLHSELNLSSLELGDSALYFCASSVGLESTDTQYFGPGTRLTVL.

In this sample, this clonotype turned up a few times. The CDR3 protein is CASRQTQGSDEQFF. The CDR3 DNA reads as TGCGCCAGCAGACAAACCCAGGGAAGCGATGAGCAGTTCTTC. The J gene is TRBJ2-1, the V gene TRBV10-1; possibly TRBD1 for D (5 bases). There are 14 residues in the CDR3. Germline CDR1 reads WNHNN; CDR2 reads SYGVQD (reference sequence). V was clipped by 6 bases and J by 8 bases, with 17 bases between them.

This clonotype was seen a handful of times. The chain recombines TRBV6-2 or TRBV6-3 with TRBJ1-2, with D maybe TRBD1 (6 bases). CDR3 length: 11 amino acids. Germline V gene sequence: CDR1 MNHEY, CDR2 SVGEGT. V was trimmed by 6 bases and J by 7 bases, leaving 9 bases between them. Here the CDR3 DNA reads TGTGCCAGCAGGCACAGGGTTGGCTACACCTTC. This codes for CASRHRVGYTF.

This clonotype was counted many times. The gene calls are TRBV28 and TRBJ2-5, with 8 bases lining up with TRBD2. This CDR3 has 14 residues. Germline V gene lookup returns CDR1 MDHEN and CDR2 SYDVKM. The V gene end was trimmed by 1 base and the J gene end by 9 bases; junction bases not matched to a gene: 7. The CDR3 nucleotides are TGTGCCAGCAGTTTATATAGCGGGGCAGGGGCCCAGTACTTC. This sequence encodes CASSLYSGAGAQYF.

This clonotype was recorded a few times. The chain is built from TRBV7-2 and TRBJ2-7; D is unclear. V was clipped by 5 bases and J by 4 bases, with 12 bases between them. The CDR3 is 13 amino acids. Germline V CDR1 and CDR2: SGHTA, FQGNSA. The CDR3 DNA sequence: TGTGCCAGCAGCCCAGACTCGCAATACGAGCAGTACTTC. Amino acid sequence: CASSPDSQYEQYF. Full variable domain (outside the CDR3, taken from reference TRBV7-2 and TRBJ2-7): GAGVSQSPSNKVTEKGKDVELRCDPISGHTALYWYRQSLGQGLEFLIYFQGNSAPDKSGLPSDRFSAERTGGSVSTLTIQRTQQEDSAVYLCASSPDSQYEQYFGPGTRLTVT.

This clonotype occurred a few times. The CDR3 sequence is CASSLGVVADTQYF. The CDR3 nucleotides read TGTGCCAGCAGCTTGGGGGTGGTGGCCGATACGCAGTATTTT. The chain is built from TRBV5-8 and TRBJ2-3; D is undetermined. CDR3 length equals 14 residues. Trimming left V 0 bases short and J 6 bases short, with 11 bases between. Looked up from germline, CDR1 is SGHTS and CDR2 is YDEGEE.

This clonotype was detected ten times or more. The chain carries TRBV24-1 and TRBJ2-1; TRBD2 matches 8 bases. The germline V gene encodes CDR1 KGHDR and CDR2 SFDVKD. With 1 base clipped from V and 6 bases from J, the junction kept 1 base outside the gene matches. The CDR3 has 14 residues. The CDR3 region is CATSDLGTSNEQFF. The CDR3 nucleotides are TGTGCCACCAGTGATTTAGGGACTAGCAATGAGCAGTTCTTC.

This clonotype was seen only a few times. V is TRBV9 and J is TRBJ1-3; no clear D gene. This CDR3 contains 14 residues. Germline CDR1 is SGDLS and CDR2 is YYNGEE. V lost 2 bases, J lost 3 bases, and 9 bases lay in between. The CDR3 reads CASSVRANGNTIYF. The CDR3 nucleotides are TGTGCCAGCAGCGTCAGAGCTAATGGAAACACCATATATTTT.

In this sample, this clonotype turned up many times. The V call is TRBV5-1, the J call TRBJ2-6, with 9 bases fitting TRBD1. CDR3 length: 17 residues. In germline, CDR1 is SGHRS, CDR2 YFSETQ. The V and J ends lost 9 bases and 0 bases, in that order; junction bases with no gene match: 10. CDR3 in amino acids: CANQDRGPFSGANVLTF. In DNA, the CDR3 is TGCGCCAACCAGGACAGGGGCCCTTTCTCTGGGGCCAACGTCCTGACTTTC.

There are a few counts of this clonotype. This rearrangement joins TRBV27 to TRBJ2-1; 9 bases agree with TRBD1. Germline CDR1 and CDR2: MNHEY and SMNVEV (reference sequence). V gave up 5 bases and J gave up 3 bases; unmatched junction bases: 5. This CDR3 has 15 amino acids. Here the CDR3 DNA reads TGTGCCAGCAGTGTTACAGGGGGCGACTACAATGAGCAGTTCTTC. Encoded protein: CASSVTGGDYNEQFF.

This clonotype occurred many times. The CDR3 sequence: CASSQGNSYEQYF. CDR3 DNA sequence: TGTGCCAGCAGCCAGGGGAACTCCTACGAGCAGTACTTC. The chain carries TRBV12-3 or TRBV12-4 and TRBJ2-7; D perhaps matches TRBD1 (6 bases). The CDR3 loop spans 13 amino acids. Trimming took off 6 bases at V and 0 bases at J, with 9 bases between the two ends.

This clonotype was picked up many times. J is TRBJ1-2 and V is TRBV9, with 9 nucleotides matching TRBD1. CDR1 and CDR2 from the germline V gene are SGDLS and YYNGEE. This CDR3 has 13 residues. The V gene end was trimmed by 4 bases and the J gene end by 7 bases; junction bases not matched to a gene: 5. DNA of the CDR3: TGTGCCAGCAGCCTAACAGGGGGCCGTGGCTACACCTTC. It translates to CASSLTGGRGYTF. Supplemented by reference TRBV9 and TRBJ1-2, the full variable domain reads DSGVTQTPKHLITATGQRVTLRCSPRSGDLSVYWYQQSLDQGLQFLIQYYNGEERAKGNILERFSAQQFPDLHSELNLSSLELGDSALYFCASSLTGGRGYTFGSGTRLTVV.

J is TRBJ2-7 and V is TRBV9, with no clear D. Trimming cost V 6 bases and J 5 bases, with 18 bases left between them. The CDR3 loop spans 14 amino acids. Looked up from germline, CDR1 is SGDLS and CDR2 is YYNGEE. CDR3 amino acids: CASKSPTRQDEQYV. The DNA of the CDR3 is TGTGCCAGCAAGAGCCCCACTCGTCAGGACGAGCAGTACGTC.

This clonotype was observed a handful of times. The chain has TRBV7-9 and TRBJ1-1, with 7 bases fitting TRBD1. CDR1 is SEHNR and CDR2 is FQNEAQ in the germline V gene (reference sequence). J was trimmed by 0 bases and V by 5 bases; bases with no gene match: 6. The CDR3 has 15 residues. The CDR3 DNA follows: TGTGCCAGCAGCCGCCACGGGACAGTGAACACTGAAGCTTTCTTT. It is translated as CASSRHGTVNTEAFF.